Each of the 21 T cell receptor beta chains below was sequenced from the same sample in a study of CD8+ T cells in alopecia areata. The sequencing template was cDNA reverse transcribed from extracted RNA. Assay: immunoSEQ multiplex PCR; the TCRdb copy retains only in-frame clones and omits some. The sample includes approximately 63,000 clones, under 75% of them seen just once. The material sequenced was CD8+ T cells sorted from blood, taken at week 0. The receptors here all came from a human donor with alopecia areata.

The genes are TRBV7-6 and TRBJ1-1; the D is unclear. Trimming shortened V by 1 base and J by 1 base, and 10 bases separated the two germline ends. The germline V gene has CDR1 SGHVS and CDR2 FNYEAQ. The CDR3 has 15 residues. For the CDR3, the DNA is TGTGCCAGCAGCTTAGAGGTCGGGGAGAACACTGAAGCTTTCTTT. Its translation: CASSLEVGENTEAFF.

The chain recombines TRBV13 with TRBJ1-2, with TRBD1 as a possible D gene (5 bases). CDR1 and CDR2 from the germline V gene are PRHDT and FYEKMQ (reference sequence). The CDR3 is 14 residues long. V was shortened by 3 bases and J by 4 bases, with 12 bases between the two germline ends. CDR3 residues: CASSLWVGLYGYTF. Here the CDR3 DNA reads TGTGCCAGCAGCTTGTGGGTGGGGCTCTATGGCTACACCTTC.

The chain joins TRBV4-3 to TRBJ1-2; D is unresolved. This CDR3 is 15 amino acids long. The germline gives CDR1 LGHNA, CDR2 YSLEER. With 0 bases removed from V and 4 bases from J, the gap between germline ends came to 12 bases. CDR3 in DNA: TGCGCCAGCAGCCAAGATTCCGTCGGAAGCTATGGCTACACCTTC. It codes for CASSQDSVGSYGYTF.

The chain carries TRBV14 and TRBJ2-5; D gene ambiguous. Germline CDR1 and CDR2: SGHDN and FVKESK. The CDR3 consists of 13 residues. V gave up 4 bases and J gave up 5 bases, with 11 bases separating them. The CDR3 DNA reads as TGTGCCAGCAGCCTCTATACCGAGGAGACCCAGTACTTC. It encodes CASSLYTEETQYF.

This clone was seen only a few times. The CDR3 DNA is TGCACCAGCATCAGGGACTGGCACAATGAGCAGTTCTTC. Protein: CTSIRDWHNEQFF. The genes are TRBV1 and TRBJ2-1; the table gives TRBD2 as D, unverified against the DNA. TRBV1 is classified as a pseudogene. The CDR3 runs 13 residues.

For the CDR3, the DNA is TGTGCCAGCAGCCCCGGGACAGTCGATACCTACGAGCAGTACTTC. This codes for CASSPGTVDTYEQYF. The chain is built from TRBV5-6 and TRBJ2-7; 7 positions agree with TRBD1. CDR3 length equals 15 residues. V lost 4 bases and J lost 2; bases outside the gene matches: 9. Germline CDR1 reads SGHDT; CDR2 reads YYEEEE.

This clone has just a few counts. The rearrangement links TRBV14 to TRBJ2-1; D ambiguous. Germline loops: CDR1 SGHDN, CDR2 FVKESK. The CDR3 spans 13 residues. Trimming left V 1 base short and J 7 bases short, with 8 bases between. The CDR3 sequence is CASSQVMENEQFF. DNA of the CDR3: TGTGCCAGCAGCCAAGTGATGGAGAATGAGCAGTTCTTC.

V gene TRBV29-1 combines with J gene TRBJ1-2; no clear D. Germline CDR1 is SQVTM and CDR2 is ANQGSEA. V was trimmed by 5 bases and J by 2 bases, leaving 6 bases between them. The CDR3 is 11 residues long. CDR3 nucleotide sequence: TGCAGCGTTCCAGAGAACTATGGCTACACCTTC. Translating it yields CSVPENYGYTF.

The chain joins TRBV5-1 to TRBJ2-7, with D uncertain. The V gene lost 4 bases and the J gene lost 0 bases, with 5 bases spanning the gap. The CDR3 sequence is 12 residues long. CDR1 and CDR2 from the germline V gene are SGHRS and YFSETQ. CDR3 protein: CASSGDSYEQYF. The CDR3 DNA sequence: TGCGCCAGCAGCGGGGACTCCTACGAGCAGTACTTC. Based on the CDR3 plus reference TRBV5-1 and TRBJ2-7, the full variable domain is KAGVTQTPRYLIKTRGQQVTLSCSPISGHRSVSWYQQTPGQGLQFLFEYFSETQRNKGNFPGRFSGRQFSNSRSEMNVSTLELGDSALYLCASSGDSYEQYFGPGTRLTVT.

The chain carries TRBV11-1 and TRBJ2-5; maybe TRBD1 (5 bases). V was trimmed by 2 bases and J by 2 bases, leaving 15 bases between them. In germline, CDR1 is SGHAT, CDR2 FQDESV (reference sequence). The CDR3 loop spans 16 amino acids. The CDR3 protein is CASSLSRIGVQETQYF. The CDR3 nucleotides are TGTGCCAGCAGCTTATCGCGGATAGGGGTACAAGAGACCCAGTACTTC.

The chain carries TRBV4-1 and TRBJ2-6; no reliable D call. From germline, CDR1 is MGHRA and CDR2 YSYEKL. Trimming took off 1 base at V and 0 bases at J, with 10 bases between the two ends. This CDR3 region has 17 residues. In nucleotides, the CDR3 is TGCGCCAGCAGCCAAGCTGCAGGTCCCTCTGGGGCCAACGTCCTGACTTTC. Translating gives CASSQAAGPSGANVLTF.

The rearrangement links TRBV30 to TRBJ1-5; the D gene is possibly TRBD1 (5 bases). Between the trimmed V and J ends, which lost 3 bases and 4 bases, there was a span of 13 bases. This CDR3 comprises 14 residues. Germline V CDR1 and CDR2: GTSNPN, SVGIG (reference sequence). The CDR3 DNA is TGTGCCTGGAGCTGGACGGGGGGGAATCAGCCCCAGCATTTT. It is translated as CAWSWTGGNQPQHF.

This clone has a count of ten or more. Other DNA sequences in the same sample also yield this CDR3. The V gene is TRBV5-4, the J gene TRBJ2-1; D gene uncertain. The CDR3 is 11 amino acids. V lost 2 bases and J lost 5, with 2 bases in between. CDR1 is SGHNT, CDR2 YYREEE, per germline (reference sequence). This chain's CDR3 is CASSLNNEQFF. The CDR3 DNA follows: TGTGCCAGCAGCTTAAACAATGAGCAGTTCTTC.

This chain connects TRBV7-9 to TRBJ2-2; 9 bases are shared with TRBD2. V was clipped by 8 bases and J by 9 bases; unmatched bases: 16. CDR1 is SEHNR and CDR2 is FQNEAQ in the germline V gene (reference sequence). CDR3 length equals 16 residues. The CDR3 sequence is CASGDSGGETPRELFF. Here the CDR3 DNA reads TGTGCCAGCGGGGATAGCGGGGGAGAAACGCCCCGGGAGCTGTTTTTT.

This rearrangement joins TRBV9 to TRBJ2-1, with TRBD2 matching over 11 bases. Germline V gene sequence: CDR1 SGDLS, CDR2 YYNGEE. There are 19 residues in the CDR3. J was trimmed by 10 bases and V by 0 bases; bases with no gene match: 18. The CDR3: CASSVGPSPGTSGSREQFF. CDR3 nucleotide sequence: TGTGCCAGCAGCGTAGGACCCTCTCCCGGGACTAGCGGCTCCAGGGAGCAGTTCTTC.

Only a few counts were recorded for this clone. The V and J genes are TRBV13 and TRBJ2-5; 9 positions agree with TRBD2. With the DNA end fitting TRBJ2-7 better, the J assignment may be wrong. Germline V gene data show CDR1 as PRHDT and CDR2 as FYEKMQ (reference sequence). The CDR3 loop spans 15 amino acids. The CDR3 region is CASSLGSGRMGEQYF. In DNA, the CDR3 is TGTGCCAGCAGCTTAGGTAGCGGGAGAATGGGCGAGCAGTACTTC.

This sequence joins TRBV5-4 and TRBJ2-2, with a weak D call TRBD2 (7 bases). Trimming left V 4 bases short and J 4 bases short, with 17 bases between. Germline V gene data show CDR1 as SGHNT and CDR2 as YYREEE (reference sequence). CDR3 length equals 16 residues. CDR3 coding DNA: TGTGCCAGCAGCATCTCCGGGGGGCTTATCACCGGGGAGCTGTTTTTT. Translation: CASSISGGLITGELFF.

The chain is built from TRBV27 and TRBJ1-6, with TRBD1 identical over 8 bases. Germline-derived CDR1 and CDR2 are MNHEY and SMNVEV (reference sequence). Trimming removed 4 bases from V and 5 bases from J; junction bases left unmatched: 4. The CDR3 totals 15 residues. The CDR3 spells CASSSSGGDNSPLHF. The CDR3 DNA is TGTGCCAGCAGTTCCTCAGGGGGCGATAATTCACCCCTCCACTTT.

This chain connects TRBV1 to TRBJ2-3; the D segment call TRBD2 is taken from the table without a DNA check. TRBV1 is a documented pseudogene. CDR3 size: 17 residues. The CDR3, as DNA: TGCACCAGCAGCCAAGCGCGGCGCAAGCTTTACACAGATACGCAGTATTTT. It encodes CTSSQARRKLYTDTQYF.

The chain has TRBV28 and TRBJ2-7; no clear D. The germline gives CDR1 MDHEN, CDR2 SYDVKM. The CDR3 is made up of 13 amino acids. Trimming pared 4 bases from V and 3 bases from J, leaving 10 bases between. CDR3 sequence: CASSSYTSYEQYF. The CDR3 bases are TGTGCCAGCAGTTCTTACACCAGCTACGAGCAGTACTTC.

CDR3 sequence reads: CASSAGTGFENEQFF. Written as DNA, the CDR3 is TGTGCCAGCAGCGCCGGGACAGGGTTCGAGAATGAGCAGTTCTTC. V and J are TRBV7-7 and TRBJ2-1; 9 nucleotides line up with TRBD1. The CDR3 loop spans 15 amino acids. Germline-derived CDR1 and CDR2 are SSHAT and FNYEAQ (reference sequence). V gave up 5 bases and J gave up 7 bases; unmatched junction bases: 9.